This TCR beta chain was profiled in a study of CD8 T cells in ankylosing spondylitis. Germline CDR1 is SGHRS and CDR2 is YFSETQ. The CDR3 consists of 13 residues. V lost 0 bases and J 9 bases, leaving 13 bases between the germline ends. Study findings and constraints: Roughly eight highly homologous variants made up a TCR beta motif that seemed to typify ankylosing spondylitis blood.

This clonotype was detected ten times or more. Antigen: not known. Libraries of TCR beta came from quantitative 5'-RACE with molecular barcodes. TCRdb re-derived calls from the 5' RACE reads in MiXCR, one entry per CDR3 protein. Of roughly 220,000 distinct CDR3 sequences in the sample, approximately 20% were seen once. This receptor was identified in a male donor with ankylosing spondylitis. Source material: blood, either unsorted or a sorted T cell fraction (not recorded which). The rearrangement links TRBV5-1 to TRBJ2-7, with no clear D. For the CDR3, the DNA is TGCGCCAGCAGCTTGGGCACTGGAATCGGGCAGTACTTC. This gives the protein CASSLGTGIGQYF.